What follows are 26 T cell receptor beta chains derived from one specimen sequenced in a study of human T cells and chemical hapten exposure. TCRdb re-derived calls from the RACE reads in MiXCR, one entry per CDR3 protein. The sample carries about 350,000 distinct CDR3 sequences, about 6.9% recorded once. Specified time point: patch test 2, 6 weeks after DPC sensitization. Treatment given: therapeutic diphenylcyclopropenone sensitization with weekly scalp DPC. The specimen was whole blood, collected in connection with sensitization to the hapten diphenylcyclopropenone (DPC). The source is a woman between 18 and 29 years old with alopecia areata. Some clones in this sample may be carry-over from other donors' samples.

CDR3 protein: CASSLGAVYNSPLHF. In DNA form, the CDR3 reads TGTGCCAGCAGCTTGGGGGCAGTCTATAATTCACCCCTCCACTTT. The rearrangement links TRBV5-6 to TRBJ1-6; D gene unclear. The ends were cut back, 0 bases at V and 3 bases at J, with 7 bases in the middle. Germline loops: CDR1 SGHDT, CDR2 YYEEEE. This CDR3 contains 15 residues.

This clonotype was detected ten times or more. V gene TRBV6-2 or TRBV6-3 combines with J gene TRBJ2-1; D gene unclear. V gave up 6 bases and J gave up 6 bases, with 21 bases separating them. The CDR3 is 16 amino acids. Germline CDR1 and CDR2: MNHEY and SVGEGT. The CDR3 loop is CASSPSVNSPANEQFF. CDR3 DNA sequence: TGTGCCAGCAGCCCTTCGGTCAACAGCCCCGCCAATGAGCAGTTCTTC.

This clonotype has ten or more counts. The chain has TRBV12-3 or TRBV12-4 and TRBJ1-5; D ambiguous. Trimming removed 5 bases at V and 0 bases at J, with 11 bases between. The CDR3 totals 15 residues. CDR3 nucleotide sequence: TGTGCCAGCAGTCCTTTTGCAGCTAGCAATCAGCCCCAGCATTTT. As protein: CASSPFAASNQPQHF.

This clonotype appeared a few times. This sequence joins TRBV15 and TRBJ1-1; 9 bases align to TRBD1. Germline loops: CDR1 LNHNV, CDR2 YYDKDF (reference sequence). The CDR3 runs 17 residues. With 0 bases clipped from V and 1 base from J, the junction kept 6 bases outside the gene matches. The CDR3, as DNA: TGTGCCACCAGCAGAGATCGATGGACAGGGGAGAACACTGAAGCTTTCTTT. It is translated as CATSRDRWTGENTEAFF.

The V call is TRBV18, the J call TRBJ2-7; weak D call: TRBD1 (5 bases). V was clipped by 4 bases and J by 0 bases, with 13 bases between them. The CDR3 has 15 amino acids. Germline CDR1 is KGHSH and CDR2 is LQKENI. The CDR3 loop is CASSRQLSSSYEQYF. CDR3 bases: TGTGCCAGCTCACGACAGTTAAGCAGCTCCTACGAGCAGTACTTC.

This clonotype showed up many times. This chain links TRBV5-4 with TRBJ2-6; weak D call: TRBD2 (5 bases). Per germline, CDR1 SGHNT and CDR2 YYREEE (reference sequence). V dropped 1 base and J dropped 1 base, with 6 bases sitting between them. The CDR3 loop spans 15 amino acids. The CDR3 region is CASSLPGSGANVLTF. CDR3 DNA: TGTGCCAGCAGCTTGCCGGGATCTGGGGCCAACGTCCTGACTTTC.

This chain connects TRBV5-6 to TRBJ2-5; 12 nucleotides match TRBD2. This CDR3 contains 15 residues. The germline V gene encodes CDR1 SGHDT and CDR2 YYEEEE. V dropped 2 bases and J dropped 6; count of bases not matched to a gene: 5. Written as DNA, the CDR3 is TGTGCCAGCAGCTTCGGACTAGCGGGGCACCAGACCCAGTACTTC. Translation: CASSFGLAGHQTQYF.

This clonotype has just a few counts. J is TRBJ2-7 and V is TRBV29-1; 9 nucleotides align to TRBD1. The V segment lost 6 bases and the J segment 6 bases; nucleotides outside the gene matches: 6. Germline V lookup: CDR1 SQVTM, CDR2 ANQGSEA. The CDR3 is 12 residues long. In DNA, the CDR3 is TGCAGCGTGCGACAGGGGGACGGCGAGCAGTACTTC. Protein sequence: CSVRQGDGEQYF.

This clonotype was counted ten times or more. The V and J genes are TRBV7-6 and TRBJ1-1; D uncertain. CDR1 and CDR2 from the germline V gene are SGHVS and FNYEAQ. This CDR3 comprises 11 residues. Trimming took 2 bases from V and 6 from J, leaving 4 bases between them. The CDR3 loop reads CASSLCPEAFF. DNA of the CDR3: TGTGCCAGCAGCTTATGTCCTGAAGCTTTCTTT.

The CDR3 DNA reads TGTGCCAGCAGATCCCGACAGTCCGAGCAGTACTTC. This sequence encodes CASRSRQSEQYF. The chain is built from TRBV6-2 or TRBV6-3 and TRBJ2-7; possibly TRBD1 for D (5 bases). Trimming took 6 bases from V and 6 from J, leaving 12 bases between them. The CDR3 is made up of 12 amino acids. Germline CDR1 reads MNHEY; CDR2 reads SVGEGT.

Many counts were recorded for this clonotype. The chain employs TRBV7-9 and TRBJ2-3; D remains unclear. The CDR3 runs 12 residues. V gave up 5 bases and J gave up 4 bases, with 7 bases separating them. CDR1 is SEHNR and CDR2 is FQNEAQ in the germline V gene (reference sequence). CDR3 coding DNA: TGTGCCAGCAGCCTACACGCAGATACGCAGTATTTT. Encoded protein: CASSLHADTQYF. The full variable domain, its missing parts supplied by reference TRBV7-9 and TRBJ2-3, is DTGVSQNPRHKITKRGQNVTFRCDPISEHNRLYWYRQTLGQGPEFLTYFQNEAQLEKSRLLSDRFSAERPKGSFSTLEIQRTEQGDSAMYLCASSLHADTQYFGPGTRLTVL.

This clonotype was picked up a small number of times. This chain joins TRBV5-1 and TRBJ1-1; possibly TRBD1 for D (6 bases). The CDR3 sequence is 16 residues long. The ends were cut back, 4 bases at V and 1 base at J, with 17 bases in the middle. In germline, CDR1 is SGHRS, CDR2 YFSETQ. The CDR3 reads CASSPLSGVENTEAFF. Written as DNA, the CDR3 is TGCGCCAGCAGCCCATTATCAGGGGTTGAGAACACTGAAGCTTTCTTT.

This clonotype was picked up many times. The V gene is TRBV6-8, the J gene TRBJ1-5; D is perhaps TRBD1 (5 bases). Germline V CDR1 and CDR2: MNHGY, SAAAGT. V dropped 5 bases and J dropped 2 bases, with 13 bases sitting between them. The CDR3 sequence is 15 residues long. CDR3 sequence (DNA): TGTGCCAGCAGTCCCCCCGGGGGTGGCAATCAGCCCCAGCATTTT. This codes for CASSPPGGGNQPQHF.

This clonotype has a count of ten or more. The chain carries TRBV6-5 and TRBJ1-5; 8 bases are shared with TRBD1. The CDR3 consists of 13 residues. The germline V gene has CDR1 MNHEY and CDR2 SVGAGI. Losses at the gene ends were 6 bases for V and 4 bases for J; bases not matched to a gene: 2. This CDR3 is CASRRTGNQPQHF. DNA of the CDR3: TGTGCCAGCAGAAGGACAGGGAATCAGCCCCAGCATTTT.

This clonotype was seen many times. The rearrangement uses TRBV29-1 and TRBJ1-1, with a tentative D call TRBD1 (6 bases). Trimming left V 2 bases short and J 5 bases short, with 12 bases between. This CDR3 contains 13 residues. Germline-derived CDR1 and CDR2 are SQVTM and ANQGSEA. CDR3 bases: TGCAGCGTTGAAAGGGGTAGGGGGACTGAAGCTTTCTTT. Protein sequence: CSVERGRGTEAFF.

This clonotype showed up just a few times. This chain connects TRBV4-1 to TRBJ2-5; D call uncertain. The germline V and J ends were trimmed by 0 bases and 6 bases, with 14 bases remaining between them. Germline CDR1 is MGHRA and CDR2 is YSYEKL. The CDR3 spans 15 residues. In DNA form, the CDR3 reads TGCGCCAGCAGCCAAGATGGGCGGTTAGGAAAGACCCAGTACTTC. This encodes CASSQDGRLGKTQYF.

This clonotype was observed a handful of times. The chain uses TRBV6-6 and TRBJ1-2; no clear D gene. This CDR3 contains 16 residues. V was shortened by 4 bases and J by 0 bases, with 15 bases between the two germline ends. The V gene's germline CDR1 is MNHNY and CDR2 SVGAGI (reference sequence). The CDR3 sequence is CASSSSTGLANYGYTF. In DNA, the CDR3 is TGTGCCAGCAGTTCCTCTACTGGGCTAGCTAACTATGGCTACACCTTC.

This clonotype appeared a few times. The DNA of the CDR3 is TGTGCCAGCAGGGACCCCATAGGATACAATGAGCAGTTCTTC. The encoded protein is CASRDPIGYNEQFF. This sequence joins TRBV2 and TRBJ2-1, with D uncertain. V was pared by 6 bases and J by 4 bases, with 13 bases between. This CDR3 is built from 14 residues. The germline CDR1 and CDR2 sequences are SNHLY and FYNNEI.

This clonotype was detected a few times. J is TRBJ2-2 and V is TRBV4-2, with 10 bases aligning to TRBD2. CDR3 length equals 15 residues. Germline lookup yields CDR1 LGHNA and CDR2 YNFKEQ. The trim removed 0 bases at V and 6 bases at J, leaving 1 base unmatched. The CDR3 sequence: CASSQEAGGPGELFF. DNA of the CDR3: TGTGCCAGCAGCCAAGAAGCGGGGGGGCCCGGGGAGCTGTTTTTT.

Only a few counts were recorded for this clonotype. J is TRBJ2-1 and V is TRBV12-3 or TRBV12-4; D ambiguous. V was pared by 0 bases and J by 14 bases, with 14 bases between. The CDR3 sequence is 13 residues long. In DNA form, the CDR3 reads TGTGCCAGCAGTTTAGCGCTTGGGGTTAAGAAGTTCTTC. Protein: CASSLALGVKKFF.

V and J are TRBV18 and TRBJ1-1; TRBD1 agrees at 10 bases. The CDR3 has 16 residues. The V and J ends lost 3 bases and 1 base, in that order; junction bases with no gene match: 5. Per germline, CDR1 KGHSH and CDR2 LQKENI. The CDR3 DNA reads as TGTGCCAGCTCACCGCGGACAGGGGGAGCGAACACTGAAGCTTTCTTT. As protein: CASSPRTGGANTEAFF.

The chain joins TRBV7-3 to TRBJ2-5; no firm D call. The CDR3 covers 13 residues. V was cut by 5 bases and J by 1 base, with 8 bases left in between. Germline V lookup: CDR1 SGHTA, CDR2 FQGTGA. The CDR3, as DNA: TGTGCCAGCAGCCCCAACTTCCAAGAGACCCAGTACTTC. Protein: CASSPNFQETQYF.

The table lists this clonotype with a few counts. V is TRBV27 and J is TRBJ1-5, with TRBD1 matching over 8 bases. Germline V gives CDR1 MNHEY, CDR2 SMNVEV (reference sequence). The CDR3 is 17 residues long. V lost 0 bases, J lost 6 bases, and 10 bases stayed unmatched. As DNA, the CDR3 is TGTGCCAGCAGTTTATCTGGGGGCCAGGGGGCGGTTCAGCCCCAGCATTTT. Its protein is CASSLSGGQGAVQPQHF.

The chain carries TRBV7-9 and TRBJ1-4; D unresolved. This CDR3 comprises 10 residues. V gave up 10 bases and J gave up 5 bases, with 5 bases separating them. Germline CDR1 is SEHNR and CDR2 is FQNEAQ (reference sequence). The CDR3, as DNA: TGTGCCATCAAGAATGAAAAACTGTTTTTT. As protein: CAIKNEKLFF.

V usage is TRBV4-1 and J usage is TRBJ2-7; 8 bases match TRBD2. Per germline, CDR1 MGHRA and CDR2 YSYEKL. The CDR3 is 15 amino acids. J gave up 2 bases and V 1 base, and 4 bases lay outside the gene matches. The CDR3 DNA reads as TGCGCCAGCAGCCAAGTCATAGCGGGGACCTACGAGCAGTACTTC. It is translated as CASSQVIAGTYEQYF.

There are many counts of this clonotype. J is TRBJ1-2 and V is TRBV6-2 or TRBV6-3; 7 bases are a match to TRBD1. CDR3 length: 13 amino acids. Germline V lookup: CDR1 MNHEY, CDR2 SVGEGT. Trimming cost V 7 bases and J 4 bases; bases outside gene matches: 6. The DNA of the CDR3 is TGTGCCAGCAACATACAGGGGATCTATGGCTACACCTTC. Translating it yields CASNIQGIYGYTF.